These T cell receptor beta chains were read from a single sample in a study of blood T cell repertoires in COVID-19. The repertoire was sequenced with immunoSEQ multiplex PCR; TCRdb's copy has only in-frame clones and lacks some. This sample has over 200,000 clones, with about 85% found just once. Sequencing used PBMCs or T cells enriched from blood (not recorded which). These receptors all come from a man younger than 40 who had recovered from COVID-19. The conserved cysteine and the conserved F or W are not part of the CDR3 here. The order of the fields is D gene, V gene, J gene, CDR3 protein. A D gene is named only where the DNA matches it firmly.

D gene: TRBD1
V gene: TRBV7-6
J gene: TRBJ2-1
CDR3 protein: ASSLRPGQGVNEQF

D gene: -
V gene: TRBV19
J gene: TRBJ1-5
CDR3 protein: ASSIRERRDQPQH

D gene: -
V gene: TRBV5-4
J gene: TRBJ2-1
CDR3 protein: ASSLGGGSSSYNEQF

D gene: -
V gene: TRBV12-2
J gene: TRBJ1-1
CDR3 protein: ASRLGPNRGPWNTEAF

D gene: TRBD1
V gene: TRBV5-1
J gene: TRBJ2-5
CDR3 protein: ASSLGDSQETQY

D gene: TRBD1
V gene: TRBV2
J gene: TRBJ1-5
CDR3 protein: ASSETGGNQPQH

D gene: -
V gene: TRBV9
J gene: TRBJ1-2
CDR3 protein: ASSDSAGRYT

D gene: -
V gene: TRBV7-8
J gene: TRBJ2-7
CDR3 protein: ASSLVQGLSYEQY

D gene: -
V gene: TRBV6-4
J gene: TRBJ2-3
CDR3 protein: ASSDTGRSDTQY

D gene: -
V gene: TRBV9
J gene: TRBJ2-1
CDR3 protein: ASSGGLLYNEQF

D gene: TRBD1
V gene: TRBV7-2
J gene: TRBJ1-2
CDR3 protein: ASSIQPGQGGGGYT

D gene: -
V gene: TRBV7-5
J gene: TRBJ2-7
CDR3 protein: ARSLAVDSRRVHEQY

D gene: TRBD2
V gene: TRBV7-2
J gene: TRBJ2-1
CDR3 protein: ASSQQRRLAGGKQF

D gene: TRBD1
V gene: TRBV11-2
J gene: TRBJ1-2
CDR3 protein: ASSLEEGAGGYT

D gene: -
V gene: TRBV24-1
J gene: TRBJ2-2
CDR3 protein: ATSDSRQANTGELF

D gene: -
V gene: TRBV19
J gene: TRBJ1-2
CDR3 protein: ASSPRLGGGGYT

D gene: -
V gene: TRBV15
J gene: TRBJ2-7
CDR3 protein: ATSRERGTPTYEQY

D gene: -
V gene: TRBV3-1/TRBV3-2
J gene: TRBJ2-5
CDR3 protein: ASSQEYRPSETQY

D gene: -
V gene: TRBV7-6
J gene: TRBJ2-7
CDR3 protein: ASSPQGQSYEQY

D gene: TRBD1
V gene: TRBV3-1/TRBV3-2
J gene: TRBJ1-5
CDR3 protein: ASSQEPGQGAPGGNQPQH

D gene: -
V gene: TRBV12-3/TRBV12-4
J gene: TRBJ1-2
CDR3 protein: ASSFRVTNGYT

D gene: TRBD1
V gene: TRBV5-6
J gene: TRBJ1-1
CDR3 protein: ASSLPQDRANTEAF

D gene: -
V gene: TRBV9
J gene: TRBJ1-4
CDR3 protein: ASSAQGDEKLF

D gene: TRBD1
V gene: TRBV5-1
J gene: TRBJ2-7
CDR3 protein: ASSEAQGNEQY

D gene: -
V gene: TRBV15
J gene: TRBJ2-7
CDR3 protein: ATSRGSNSYEQY

D gene: -
V gene: TRBV3-1/TRBV3-2
J gene: TRBJ2-2
CDR3 protein: ASSQGLNTGELF

D gene: -
V gene: TRBV30
J gene: TRBJ1-2
CDR3 protein: AWSVGTSGYGYT

D gene: -
V gene: TRBV4-1
J gene: TRBJ1-5
CDR3 protein: ASSHSSQGPGSNQPQH

D gene: -
V gene: TRBV9
J gene: TRBJ1-1
CDR3 protein: ASSTGTHEAF

D gene: -
V gene: TRBV28
J gene: TRBJ1-4
CDR3 protein: ASNSPAINEKLF

D gene: -
V gene: TRBV5-1
J gene: TRBJ1-1
CDR3 protein: ASSFRGMNTEAF

D gene: -
V gene: TRBV19
J gene: TRBJ1-5
CDR3 protein: ASTSWQAPYSNQPQH

D gene: -
V gene: TRBV5-4
J gene: TRBJ1-4
CDR3 protein: ASSLDLGREKLF

D gene: TRBD2
V gene: TRBV3-1/TRBV3-2
J gene: TRBJ2-7
CDR3 protein: ASSQEGLAVYEQY

D gene: -
V gene: TRBV6-5
J gene: TRBJ1-2
CDR3 protein: ASRWGVGDYGYT

D gene: -
V gene: TRBV3-1/TRBV3-2
J gene: TRBJ2-5
CDR3 protein: ASSQEGAGETQY

D gene: TRBD2
V gene: TRBV5-8
J gene: TRBJ2-3
CDR3 protein: ASSLGLAGVVGDTQY

D gene: TRBD2
V gene: TRBV28
J gene: TRBJ2-1
CDR3 protein: ASSFGAGGNNEQF

D gene: TRBD1
V gene: TRBV5-5
J gene: TRBJ1-2
CDR3 protein: ASSGGTGSLYGYT

D gene: TRBD1
V gene: TRBV7-9
J gene: TRBJ2-7
CDR3 protein: ASSLDGTGAHNYEQY

D gene: -
V gene: TRBV28
J gene: TRBJ1-1
CDR3 protein: ASSRGRGTEAF

D gene: -
V gene: TRBV6-6
J gene: TRBJ2-5
CDR3 protein: ASGRQETQY

D gene: TRBD2
V gene: TRBV5-1
J gene: TRBJ2-7
CDR3 protein: ASSLASGAYSYEQY

D gene: -
V gene: TRBV5-5
J gene: TRBJ2-2
CDR3 protein: ASSYSPGLGELF